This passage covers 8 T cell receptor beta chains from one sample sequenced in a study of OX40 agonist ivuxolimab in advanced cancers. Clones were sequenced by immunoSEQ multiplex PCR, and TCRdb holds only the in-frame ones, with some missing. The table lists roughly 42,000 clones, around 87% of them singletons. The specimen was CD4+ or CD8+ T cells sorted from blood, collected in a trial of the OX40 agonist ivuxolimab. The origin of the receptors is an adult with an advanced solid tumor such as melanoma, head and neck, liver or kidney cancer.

CDR3 region: CASSEGEPEMETQYF. CDR3 bases: TGTGCCAGCAGTGAAGGGGAGCCAGAGATGGAGACCCAGTACTTC. This rearrangement joins TRBV2 to TRBJ2-5, with TRBD2 as a possible D gene (5 bases). The CDR3 covers 15 residues. Germline V gives CDR1 SNHLY, CDR2 FYNNEI. Between the trimmed V and J ends, which lost 1 base and 5 bases, there was a span of 14 bases. The whole variable domain, remainder taken from reference TRBV2 and TRBJ2-5, is EPEVTQTPSHQVTQMGQEVILRCVPISNHLYFYWYRQILGQKVEFLVSFYNNEISEKSEIFDDQFSVERPDGSNFTLKIRSTKLEDSAMYFCASSEGEPEMETQYFGPGTRLLVL.

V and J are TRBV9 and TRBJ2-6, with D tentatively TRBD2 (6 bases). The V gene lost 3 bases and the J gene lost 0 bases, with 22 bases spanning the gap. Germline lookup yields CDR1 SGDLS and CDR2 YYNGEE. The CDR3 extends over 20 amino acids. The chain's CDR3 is CASSAGGGSFVYSGANVLTF. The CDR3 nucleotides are TGTGCCAGCAGCGCCGGTGGGGGGTCCTTTGTTTACTCTGGGGCCAACGTCCTGACTTTC.

The CDR3, as DNA: TGTGCCAGCAGCAAGGGGCTAGCGGGGAGCACAGATACGCAGTATTTT. Its protein is CASSKGLAGSTDTQYF. This chain joins TRBV9 and TRBJ2-3; 9 positions agree with TRBD2. This CDR3 has 16 residues. V gave up 4 bases and J gave up 0 bases; unmatched junction bases: 6. CDR1 is SGDLS, CDR2 YYNGEE, per germline. The variable domain in full, with the rest retrieved from reference TRBV9 and TRBJ2-3, is DSGVTQTPKHLITATGQRVTLRCSPRSGDLSVYWYQQSLDQGLQFLIQYYNGEERAKGNILERFSAQQFPDLHSELNLSSLELGDSALYFCASSKGLAGSTDTQYFGPGTRLTVL.

The CDR3 DNA is TGTGCCATCAGTGAGCCTGTCGGGTTTGCGGGAGAGTTCACAGATACGCAGTATTTT. The encoded protein is CAISEPVGFAGEFTDTQYF. The chain is built from TRBV10-3 and TRBJ2-3; 7 nucleotides match TRBD2. The V gene end was trimmed by 2 bases and the J gene end by 2 bases; junction bases not matched to a gene: 16. The CDR3 totals 19 residues. Germline assignment: CDR1 ENHRY and CDR2 SYGVKD.

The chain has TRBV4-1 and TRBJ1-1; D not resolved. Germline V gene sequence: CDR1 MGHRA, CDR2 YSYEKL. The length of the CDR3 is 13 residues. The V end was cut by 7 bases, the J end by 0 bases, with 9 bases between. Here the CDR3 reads CASKDGMNTEAFF. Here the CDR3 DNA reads TGCGCCAGCAAAGACGGGATGAACACTGAAGCTTTCTTT.

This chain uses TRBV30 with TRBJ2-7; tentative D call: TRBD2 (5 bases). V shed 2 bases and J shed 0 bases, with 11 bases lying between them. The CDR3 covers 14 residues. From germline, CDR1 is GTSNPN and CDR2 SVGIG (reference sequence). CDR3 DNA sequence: TGTGCCTGGAGTTTGGTAGGGAGCTCCTACGAGCAGTACTTC. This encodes CAWSLVGSSYEQYF. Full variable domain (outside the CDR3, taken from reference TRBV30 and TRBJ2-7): SQTIHQWPATLVQPVGSPLSLECTVEGTSNPNLYWYRQAAGRGLQLLFYSVGIGQISSEVPQNLSASRPQDRQFILSSKKLLLSDSGFYLCAWSLVGSSYEQYFGPGTRLTVT.

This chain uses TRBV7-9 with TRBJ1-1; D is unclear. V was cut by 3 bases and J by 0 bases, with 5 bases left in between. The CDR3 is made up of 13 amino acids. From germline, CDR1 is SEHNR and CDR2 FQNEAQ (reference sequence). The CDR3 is CASSFQVNTEAFF. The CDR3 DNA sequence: TGTGCCAGCAGCTTTCAAGTGAACACTGAAGCTTTCTTT. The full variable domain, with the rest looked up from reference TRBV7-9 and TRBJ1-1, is DTGVSQNPRHKITKRGQNVTFRCDPISEHNRLYWYRQTLGQGPEFLTYFQNEAQLEKSRLLSDRFSAERPKGSFSTLEIQRTEQGDSAMYLCASSFQVNTEAFFGQGTRLTVV.

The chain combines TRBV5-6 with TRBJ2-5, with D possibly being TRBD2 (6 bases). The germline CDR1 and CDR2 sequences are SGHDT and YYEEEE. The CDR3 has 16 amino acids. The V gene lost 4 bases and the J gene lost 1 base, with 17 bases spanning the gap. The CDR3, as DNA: TGTGCCAGCAGCCCCGGGATAGCGGAAATCCAAGAGACCCAGTACTTC. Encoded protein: CASSPGIAEIQETQYF.